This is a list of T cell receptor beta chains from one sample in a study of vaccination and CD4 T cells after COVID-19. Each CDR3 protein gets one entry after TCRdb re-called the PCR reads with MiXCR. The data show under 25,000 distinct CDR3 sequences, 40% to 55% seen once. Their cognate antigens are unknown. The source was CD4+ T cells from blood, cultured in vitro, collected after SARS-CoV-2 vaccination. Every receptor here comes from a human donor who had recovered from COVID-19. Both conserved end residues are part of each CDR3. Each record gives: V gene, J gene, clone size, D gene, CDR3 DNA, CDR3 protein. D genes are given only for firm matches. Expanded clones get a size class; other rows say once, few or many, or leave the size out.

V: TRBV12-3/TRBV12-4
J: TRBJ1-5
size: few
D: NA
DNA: TGTGCCAGCAGGGGGACTGGAAATCAGCCCCAGCATTTT
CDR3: CASRGTGNQPQHF

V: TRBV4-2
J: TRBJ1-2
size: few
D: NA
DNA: TGTGCCAGCAGCCAAGGGAGGGACGGTAACTATGGCTACACCTTC
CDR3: CASSQGRDGNYGYTF

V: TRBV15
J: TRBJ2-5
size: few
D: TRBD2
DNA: TGTGCCACCTCGCAGCGGGGAGAGACCCAGTACTTC
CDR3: CATSQRGETQYF

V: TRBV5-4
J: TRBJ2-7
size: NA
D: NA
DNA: TGTGCCAGCAGCCCCGGCCCCCCGGTGGGCGAGCAGTACTTC
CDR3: CASSPGPPVGEQYF

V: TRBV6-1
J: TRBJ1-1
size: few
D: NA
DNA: TGTGCCAGCAGACACCCGGGACACTCGAACACTGAAGCTTTCTTT
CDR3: CASRHPGHSNTEAFF

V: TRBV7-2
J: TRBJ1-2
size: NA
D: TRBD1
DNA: TGTGCCAGCAGCTCAGGGGGTGGACCTAACTATGGCTACACCTTC
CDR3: CASSSGGGPNYGYTF

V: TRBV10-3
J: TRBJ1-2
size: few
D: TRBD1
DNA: TGTGCCACTCTACAGGGGACAGGGTATGGCTACACCTTC
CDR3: CATLQGTGYGYTF

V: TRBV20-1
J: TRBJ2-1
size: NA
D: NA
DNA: TGCAGTGCTAGCCCCAGCGGGCAGTTCTTC
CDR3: CSASPSGQFF

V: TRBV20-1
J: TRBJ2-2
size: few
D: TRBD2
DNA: TGCAGTGCTAGTCACCCCTTTAGCGGGGGGGCGGTGTCCGGGGAGCTGTTTTTT
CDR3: CSASHPFSGGAVSGELFF

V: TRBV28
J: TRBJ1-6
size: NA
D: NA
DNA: TGTGCCAGCAGTGTCGACGCATATAATTCACCCCTCCACTTT
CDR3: CASSVDAYNSPLHF

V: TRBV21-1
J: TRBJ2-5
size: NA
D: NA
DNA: TGTGCCAGCAGCAAAATAGGCAGTCAAGAGACCCAGTACTTC
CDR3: CASSKIGSQETQYF

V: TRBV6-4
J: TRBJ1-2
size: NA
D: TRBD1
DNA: TGTGCCAGCAGCGCGGGACAGAGCTATGGCTACACCTTC
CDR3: CASSAGQSYGYTF